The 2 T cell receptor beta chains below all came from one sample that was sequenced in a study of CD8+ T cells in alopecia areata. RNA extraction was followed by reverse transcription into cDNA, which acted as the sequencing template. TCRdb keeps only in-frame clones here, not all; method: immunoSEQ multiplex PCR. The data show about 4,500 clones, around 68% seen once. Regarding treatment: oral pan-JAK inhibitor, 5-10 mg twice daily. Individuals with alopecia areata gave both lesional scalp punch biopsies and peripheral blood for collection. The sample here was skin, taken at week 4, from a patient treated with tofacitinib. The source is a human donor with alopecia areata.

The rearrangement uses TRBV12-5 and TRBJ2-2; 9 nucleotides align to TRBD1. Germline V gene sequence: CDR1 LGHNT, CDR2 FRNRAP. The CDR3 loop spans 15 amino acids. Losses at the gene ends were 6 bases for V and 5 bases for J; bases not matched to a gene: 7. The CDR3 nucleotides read TGTGCTAGTGGCCCCGGGACAGGGAATACCGGGGAGCTGTTTTTT. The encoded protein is CASGPGTGNTGELFF.

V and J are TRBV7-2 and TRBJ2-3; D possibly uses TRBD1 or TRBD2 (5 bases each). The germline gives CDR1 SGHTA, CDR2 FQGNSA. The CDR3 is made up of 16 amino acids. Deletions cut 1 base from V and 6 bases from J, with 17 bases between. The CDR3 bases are TGTGCCAGCAGCTTAGATGGGGGTCTAGCTGGGGATACGCAGTATTTT. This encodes CASSLDGGLAGDTQYF. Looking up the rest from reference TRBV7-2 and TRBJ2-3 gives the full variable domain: GAGVSQSPSNKVTEKGKDVELRCDPISGHTALYWYRQSLGQGLEFLIYFQGNSAPDKSGLPSDRFSAERTGGSVSTLTIQRTQQEDSAVYLCASSLDGGLAGDTQYFGPGTRLTVL.